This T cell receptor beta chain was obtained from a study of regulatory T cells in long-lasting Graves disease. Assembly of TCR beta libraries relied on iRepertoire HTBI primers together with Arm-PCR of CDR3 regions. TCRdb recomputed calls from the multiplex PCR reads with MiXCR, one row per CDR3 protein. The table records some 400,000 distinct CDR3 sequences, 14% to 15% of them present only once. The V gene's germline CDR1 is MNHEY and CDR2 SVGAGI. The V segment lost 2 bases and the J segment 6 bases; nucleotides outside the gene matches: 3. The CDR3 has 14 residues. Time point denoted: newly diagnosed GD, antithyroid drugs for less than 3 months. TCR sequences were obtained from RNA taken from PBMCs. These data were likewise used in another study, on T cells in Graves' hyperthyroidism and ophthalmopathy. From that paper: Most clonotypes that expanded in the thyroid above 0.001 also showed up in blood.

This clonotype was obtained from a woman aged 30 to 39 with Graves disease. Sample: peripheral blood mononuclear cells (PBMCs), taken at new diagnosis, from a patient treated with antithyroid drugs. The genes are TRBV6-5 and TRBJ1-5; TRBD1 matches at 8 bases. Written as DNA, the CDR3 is TGTGCCAGCAGTTACACAGGGGGAGGTCAGCCCCAGCATTTT. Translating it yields CASSYTGGGQPQHF.